This T cell receptor beta chain appears in the sequencing data of a study of blood T cell repertoires in COVID-19. In its sample, this clone was seen a few times. Measured with immunoSEQ multiplex PCR; TCRdb has only the in-frame clones, and not every one. The repertoire holds 200,000 to 300,000 clones, with about three quarters as singletons. The CDR3 runs to 15 residues. CDR1 and CDR2 from the germline V gene are SGDLS and YYNGEE. V lost 4 bases to trimming and J lost 4 bases, with 15 bases between them. The clonotype comes from a woman of 80 years or more with acute or convalescent COVID-19. Sample: peripheral blood. This chain links TRBV9 with TRBJ1-3; TRBD1 is a possible D gene (6 bases). CDR3 bases: TGTGCCAGCAGCCCCCTACAGGGTTCAGGAAACACCATATATTTT. Translation gives CASSPLQGSGNTIYF. Full variable domain (missing parts from reference TRBV9 and TRBJ1-3): DSGVTQTPKHLITATGQRVTLRCSPRSGDLSVYWYQQSLDQGLQFLIQYYNGEERAKGNILERFSAQQFPDLHSELNLSSLELGDSALYFCASSPLQGSGNTIYFGEGSWLTVV.